This entry features one T cell receptor (beta chain) sequence. These data come from a study of shared clonotypes between healthy human individuals. CDR3 length: 16 amino acids. The V gene's germline CDR1 is SGHVS and CDR2 FNYEAQ. The V gene end was trimmed by 0 bases and the J gene end by 6 bases; junction bases not matched to a gene: 6. Terminally differentiated effector memory CD45RA+ cells were excluded from the naive CD8 cells, which were CD45RO-negative and positively selected for CCR7. Donors were Caucasian adults residing in Nashville, Tennessee, USA. Profiled with immunoSEQ multiplex PCR; TCRdb holds only in-frame clones, not every one. The sample consists of millions of clones, about 92% of them appearing once.

The chain combines TRBV7-6 with TRBJ2-1, with 9 nucleotides matching TRBD1. The sample was naive CD8+ T cells from PBMCs. This receptor was obtained from a man aged 18 to 29 in good health. Some clones in this sample may be carry-over from other donors' samples. The CDR3 nucleotides are TGTGCCAGCAGCTTAGCGGGTGGGGACAGGGTCAATGAGCAGTTCTTC. It yields the protein CASSLAGGDRVNEQFF.